The clone carrying this T cell receptor (beta chain) was counted a single time. The sample comes from a study of shared clonotypes between healthy human individuals. CDR3 size: 15 residues. V was pared by 3 bases and J by 3 bases, with 5 bases of the junction left unmatched. Germline loops: CDR1 SQVTM, CDR2 ANQGSEA. TCRdb's table, derived via immunoSEQ multiplex PCR, lists solely in-frame clones and lacks some. The sample holds about 2.3 million clones, 85% to 95% seen once. The chain couples TRBV29-1 to TRBJ2-1; 10 positions match TRBD2. The sequence was collected from a man between 18 and 29 years old in good health. Some clones in this sample may be carry-over from other donors' samples. Sequencing was carried out using naive CD4+ T cells from PBMCs. As to subset: CD45RA+ positively selected. The CDR3 sequence is CSVEKAGGDYNEQFF. The CDR3 DNA reads as TGCAGCGTTGAGAAAGCGGGAGGGGACTACAATGAGCAGTTCTTC.